This TCR beta chain was sequenced during a study of control samples from healthy donors and cancer patients. CDR3 length: 15 amino acids. Between the trimmed V and J ends, which lost 1 base and 7 bases, there was a span of 14 bases. Germline V gene lookup returns CDR1 SEHNR and CDR2 FQNEAQ (reference sequence). Profiled with immunoSEQ multiplex PCR; TCRdb holds only in-frame clones, not every one. The sample records 250,000 to 300,000 clones, over 75% being singletons. The sequence came from a woman in her sixties or seventies with lung cancer. The chain recombines TRBV7-9 with TRBJ2-1; D ambiguous. Material for sequencing was PBMCs. The CDR3 DNA is TGTGCCAGCAGCTTAGGCCGCAGCACACAGAATGAGCAGTTCTTC. Translating gives CASSLGRSTQNEQFF. Using reference TRBV7-9 and TRBJ2-1 for the parts outside the CDR3, the full variable domain is DTGVSQNPRHKITKRGQNVTFRCDPISEHNRLYWYRQTLGQGPEFLTYFQNEAQLEKSRLLSDRFSAERPKGSFSTLEIQRTEQGDSAMYLCASSLGRSTQNEQFFGPGTRLTVL.